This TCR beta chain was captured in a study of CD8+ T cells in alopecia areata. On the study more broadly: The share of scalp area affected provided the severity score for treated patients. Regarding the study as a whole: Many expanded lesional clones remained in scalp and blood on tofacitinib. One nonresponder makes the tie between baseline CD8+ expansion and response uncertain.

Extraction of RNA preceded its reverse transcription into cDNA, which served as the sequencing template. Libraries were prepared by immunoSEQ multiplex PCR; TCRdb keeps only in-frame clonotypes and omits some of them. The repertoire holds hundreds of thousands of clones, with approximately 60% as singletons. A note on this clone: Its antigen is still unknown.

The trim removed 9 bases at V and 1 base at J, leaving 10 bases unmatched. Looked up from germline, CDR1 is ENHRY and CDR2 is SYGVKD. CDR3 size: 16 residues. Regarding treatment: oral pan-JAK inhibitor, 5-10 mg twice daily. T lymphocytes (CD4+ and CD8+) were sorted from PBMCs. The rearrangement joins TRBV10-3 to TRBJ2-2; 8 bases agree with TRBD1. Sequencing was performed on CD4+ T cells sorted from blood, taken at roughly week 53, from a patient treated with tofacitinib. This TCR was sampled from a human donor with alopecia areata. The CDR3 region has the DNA TGTGCCATTCCAACCGACAGGGGACGGAACACCGGGGAGCTGTTTTTT. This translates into CAIPTDRGRNTGELFF.